One and the same sample provided the 32 T cell receptor beta chains below, sequenced in a study of blood T cell repertoires in COVID-19. Repertoires were generated with immunoSEQ multiplex PCR, while TCRdb's copy carries only in-frame clones and drops some. The repertoire holds approximately 75,000 clones, with approximately 90% as singletons. The sample taken for sequencing was peripheral blood. These receptors were collected from a man in his 60s with acute or convalescent COVID-19.

The chain is built from TRBV19 and TRBJ1-4; 10 bases match TRBD1. Trimming removed 4 bases from V and 7 bases from J; junction bases left unmatched: 9. Germline V gives CDR1 LNHDA, CDR2 SQIVND (reference sequence). CDR3 size: 16 residues. The CDR3 loop reads CASSTLGGTGVEKLFF. The CDR3 DNA is TGTGCCAGTAGTACCCTGGGTGGGACAGGGGTTGAAAAACTGTTTTTT.

V is TRBV4-1 and J is TRBJ2-3; 12 nucleotides agree with TRBD2. Germline CDR1 MGHRA, CDR2 YSYEKL. The CDR3 is made up of 16 amino acids. The V and J ends lost 0 bases and 4 bases, in that order; junction bases with no gene match: 2. For the CDR3, the DNA is TGCGCCAGCAGCCAAGATTCTAGCGGGGGGGCAGATACGCAGTATTTT. Translation: CASSQDSSGGADTQYF.

The gene calls are TRBV9 and TRBJ2-2; 7 bases map to TRBD2. The CDR3 is 16 residues long. With 0 bases clipped from V and 3 bases from J, the junction kept 5 bases outside the gene matches. Germline V gene sequence: CDR1 SGDLS, CDR2 YYNGEE. The CDR3 DNA is TGTGCCAGCAGCGTAGGGGCTAGCGGATACACCGGGGAGCTGTTTTTT. Residues: CASSVGASGYTGELFF.

In this sample, this clone turned up a few times. This chain joins TRBV7-7 and TRBJ2-3; weak D call: TRBD2 (5 bases). The CDR3 spans 16 residues. From germline, CDR1 is SSHAT and CDR2 FNYEAQ (reference sequence). Trimming removed 6 bases at V and 6 bases at J, with 22 bases between. CDR3 amino acids: CASSHSPPGYGDTQYF. CDR3 in DNA: TGTGCCAGCAGTCATAGCCCACCGGGGTACGGGGATACGCAGTATTTT.

V is TRBV11-2 and J is TRBJ2-7, with 7 bases lining up with TRBD1. V lost 0 bases, J lost 3 bases, and 5 bases stayed unmatched. The CDR3 is 15 residues long. Germline values: CDR1 SGHAT, CDR2 FQNNGV. The CDR3 region is CASSLEQGPNYEQYF. CDR3 bases: TGTGCCAGCAGCTTAGAACAGGGGCCGAACTACGAGCAGTACTTC.

This clone has only one observation. The chain uses TRBV7-9 and TRBJ1-5, with a tentative D call TRBD1 (5 bases). This CDR3 has 14 amino acids. Germline values: CDR1 SEHNR, CDR2 FQNEAQ (reference sequence). V lost 7 bases, J lost 5 bases, and 15 bases lay in between. The CDR3 here is CASTLGGDHQPQHF. The CDR3 DNA reads TGTGCCAGCACCCTGGGGGGGGATCATCAGCCCCAGCATTTT.

The J gene is TRBJ1-5, the V gene TRBV19; no reliable D call. This CDR3 region has 14 residues. Germline-derived CDR1 and CDR2 are LNHDA and SQIVND (reference sequence). Trimming left V 10 bases short and J 2 bases short, with 15 bases between. CDR3 sequence: CATFSGYGNQPQHF. CDR3 coding DNA: TGTGCCACTTTCTCGGGGTATGGCAATCAGCCCCAGCATTTT.

V gene TRBV12-1 combines with J gene TRBJ1-4; the table's TRBD1 call for D was not verified on the DNA. TRBV12-1 is labeled a pseudogene. The CDR3 totals 16 residues. CDR3 coding DNA: TGTGCCAGCAGCCCTAAAGGGGCCAAAGTAAATGAAAAACTGTTTTTT. This encodes CASSPKGAKVNEKLFF.

The chain uses TRBV25-1 and TRBJ2-5; 8 bases align to TRBD2. Losses at the gene ends were 3 bases for V and 2 bases for J; bases not matched to a gene: 11. The germline V gene has CDR1 MGHDK and CDR2 SYGVNS. This CDR3 contains 17 residues. CDR3 sequence (DNA): TGTGCCAGCAGTGACTTATTGAGCCCGGGGGGGCAAGAGACCCAGTACTTC. Translation gives CASSDLLSPGGQETQYF.

The count of this clone is one. This rearrangement joins TRBV3-1 (or the pseudogene TRBV3-2) to TRBJ1-2; 7 nucleotides agree with TRBD1. V was clipped by 1 base and J by 1 base; unmatched bases: 3. This CDR3 is built from 15 residues. Germline V CDR1 and CDR2: LGHDT, YNNKEL (reference sequence). The CDR3 is CASSQGGGINYGYTF. The CDR3 coding sequence is TGTGCCAGCAGCCAAGGAGGGGGCATTAACTATGGCTACACCTTC.

This chain's CDR3 is CASSVETSGSSFPHEQFF. CDR3 coding DNA: TGTGCCAGCAGTGTTGAGACTAGCGGGAGTTCGTTTCCCCATGAGCAGTTCTTC. This chain joins TRBV2 and TRBJ2-1, with 12 bases that match TRBD2. Losses at the gene ends were 4 bases for V and 8 bases for J; bases not matched to a gene: 15. Germline lookup yields CDR1 SNHLY and CDR2 FYNNEI. This CDR3 spans 18 amino acids.

CDR3 bases: TGTGCCAGCAGCTCCGCCCTGAACCACCTGACAGAAATCCAAGAGACCCAGTACTTC. Its protein is CASSSALNHLTEIQETQYF. The rearrangement joins TRBV5-6 to TRBJ2-5; tentative D call: TRBD1 (5 bases). Germline V CDR1 and CDR2: SGHDT, YYEEEE. With 3 bases removed from V and 1 base from J, the gap between germline ends came to 25 bases. The CDR3 extends over 19 amino acids.

The chain employs TRBV19 and TRBJ2-3; 12 nucleotides line up with TRBD2. The length of the CDR3 is 17 residues. Looked up from germline, CDR1 is LNHDA and CDR2 is SQIVND (reference sequence). Losses at the gene ends were 4 bases for V and 7 bases for J; bases not matched to a gene: 12. The CDR3 DNA is TGTGCCAGTAGTACCCTCCCACTAGCGGGAGGACCAAATACGCAGTATTTT. It encodes CASSTLPLAGGPNTQYF. The full variable domain, its missing parts supplied by reference TRBV19 and TRBJ2-3, is DGGITQSPKYLFRKEGQNVTLSCEQNLNHDAMYWYRQDPGQGLRLIYYSQIVNDFQKGDIAEGYSVSREKKESFPLTVTSAQKNPTAFYLCASSTLPLAGGPNTQYFGPGTRLTVL.

The rearrangement joins TRBV10-3 to TRBJ2-3; TRBD2 matches at 7 bases. CDR1 and CDR2 (germline): ENHRY, SYGVKD. V shed 10 bases and J 1 base; nucleotides not matched to a gene: 8. There are 14 residues in the CDR3. CDR3 residues: CATLSAGGTDTQYF. Written as DNA, the CDR3 is TGTGCCACCCTTAGCGCGGGGGGCACAGATACGCAGTATTTT.

The chain links TRBV7-2 to TRBJ2-7, with TRBD2 matching over 10 bases. J lost 6 bases, V lost 1 base, and 3 bases had no gene match. The CDR3 covers 14 residues. The germline gives CDR1 SGHTA, CDR2 FQGNSA. CDR3 protein: CASSLGSGRSEQYF. CDR3 in DNA: TGTGCCAGCAGCTTAGGTAGCGGGAGGAGCGAGCAGTACTTC.

The J gene is TRBJ1-2, the V gene TRBV11-2, with TRBD1 matching over 7 bases. J was trimmed by 4 bases and V by 5 bases; bases with no gene match: 10. The CDR3 consists of 15 residues. Looked up from germline, CDR1 is SGHAT and CDR2 is FQNNGV. The CDR3 bases are TGTGCCAGCAGCCCCTCGTACAGGGGCGGCTATGGCTACACCTTC. Translated: CASSPSYRGGYGYTF.

This chain connects TRBV19 to TRBJ2-3; perhaps TRBD1 as D (6 bases). CDR1 and CDR2 (germline): LNHDA, SQIVND (reference sequence). V gave up 5 bases and J gave up 2 bases, with 14 bases separating them. The CDR3 covers 15 residues. CDR3 amino acids: CASSPRQETTDTQYF. The CDR3 nucleotides are TGTGCCAGTAGTCCACGACAGGAAACCACAGATACGCAGTATTTT.

This chain uses TRBV6-5 with TRBJ2-5; TRBD2 is a possible D gene (6 bases). CDR1 and CDR2 from the germline V gene are MNHEY and SVGAGI. Trimming stripped 2 bases from V and 1 base from J, with 11 bases between. This CDR3 is built from 15 residues. The CDR3 region is CASSYGAGPQETQYF. DNA of the CDR3: TGTGCCAGCAGTTACGGAGCGGGTCCCCAAGAGACCCAGTACTTC.

The chain combines TRBV14 with TRBJ1-1; no firm D call. Germline loops: CDR1 SGHDN, CDR2 FVKESK. Trimming cost V 0 bases and J 6 bases, with 11 bases left between them. The CDR3 contains 14 residues. The CDR3 here is CASSQDLGWAEAFF. The CDR3 nucleotides are TGTGCCAGCAGCCAAGATCTCGGGTGGGCTGAAGCTTTCTTT.

The J gene is TRBJ2-5, the V gene TRBV3-1 (or the pseudogene TRBV3-2); TRBD2 agrees at 7 bases. V trimming: 0 bases; J trimming: 13 bases; junction bases outside the gene matches: 8. Per the germline V gene, CDR1 is LGHDT and CDR2 is YNNKEL (reference sequence). The CDR3 has 13 residues. CDR3 bases: TGTGCCAGCAGCCAAGATCGGGCGGGAGTGGGGTACTTC. The encoded protein is CASSQDRAGVGYF.

J is TRBJ2-7 and V is TRBV6-5; TRBD1 matches at 7 bases. V lost 5 bases to trimming and J lost 5 bases; unmatched junction nucleotides: 9. The CDR3 length is 14 residues. Per the germline V gene, CDR1 is MNHEY and CDR2 is SVGAGI. The DNA of the CDR3 is TGTGCCAGCAGTACTAAGACAGGGTCAAACGAGCAGTACTTC. Residues: CASSTKTGSNEQYF.

The chain recombines TRBV6-4 with TRBJ2-3, with 10 bases lining up with TRBD2. Germline V CDR1 and CDR2: MRHNA, SNTAGT. J was trimmed by 10 bases and V by 2 bases; bases with no gene match: 3. The CDR3 totals 13 residues. For the CDR3, the DNA is TGTGCCAGCAGTGACAGGACTAGCGGCCCGCAGTATTTT. Translation gives CASSDRTSGPQYF.

The chain employs TRBV6-5 and TRBJ1-3; 8 bases align to TRBD1. The germline CDR1 and CDR2 sequences are MNHEY and SVGAGI. Trimming cost V 9 bases and J 2 bases; bases outside gene matches: 9. This CDR3 contains 15 residues. CDR3 loop: CASHGGTGPGNTIYF. CDR3 nucleotide sequence: TGTGCCAGTCACGGGGGGACAGGCCCTGGAAACACCATATATTTT.

This clone came up once. This rearrangement joins TRBV2 to TRBJ2-7; no firm D call. Germline V CDR1 and CDR2: SNHLY, FYNNEI. V was trimmed by 8 bases and J by 3 bases, leaving 11 bases between them. The CDR3 has 12 amino acids. The DNA of the CDR3 is TGTGCCAGCGGCCAATCCCTCTACGAGCAGTACTTC. It translates to CASGQSLYEQYF.

This sequence joins TRBV18 and TRBJ2-6; 9 positions agree with TRBD1. V was clipped by 8 bases and J by 0 bases; unmatched bases: 2. The CDR3 has 15 residues. From germline, CDR1 is KGHSH and CDR2 LQKENI. CDR3 sequence: CASATGGSGANVLTF. The CDR3 DNA reads as TGTGCCAGCGCGACAGGGGGCTCTGGGGCCAACGTCCTGACTTTC.

The chain combines TRBV6-5 with TRBJ1-1, with 10 bases fitting TRBD1. CDR3 length: 13 amino acids. The V segment lost 4 bases and the J segment 7 bases; nucleotides outside the gene matches: 3. Per germline, CDR1 MNHEY and CDR2 SVGAGI. The CDR3 bases are TGTGCCAGCAGTTTGGACAGGGGGATTGAAGCTTTCTTT. It encodes CASSLDRGIEAFF.

This clone turned up a few times. The chain joins TRBV3-1 (or the pseudogene TRBV3-2) to TRBJ2-7; TRBD1 might be the D (5 bases). The V end was cut by 4 bases, the J end by 3 bases, with 10 bases between. CDR1 and CDR2 (germline): LGHDT, YNNKEL (reference sequence). The CDR3 has 13 residues. The CDR3, as DNA: TGTGCCAGCAGCCCACGAACAGGCTACGAGCAGTACTTC. Amino acids: CASSPRTGYEQYF.

The V and J genes are TRBV6-5 and TRBJ2-7; a weak D match, TRBD2 (5 bases). The germline V and J ends were trimmed by 0 bases and 4 bases, with 10 bases remaining between them. CDR3 length equals 14 residues. The germline gives CDR1 MNHEY, CDR2 SVGAGI. CDR3 region: CASSYSKGGYEQYF. In DNA, the CDR3 is TGTGCCAGCAGTTACTCGAAAGGCGGGTACGAGCAGTACTTC.

The chain links TRBV5-1 to TRBJ2-7; possibly TRBD2 for D (6 bases). Per the germline V gene, CDR1 is SGHRS and CDR2 is YFSETQ. V was cut by 0 bases and J by 1 base, with 11 bases left in between. This CDR3 is 15 amino acids long. The CDR3, as DNA: TGCGCCAGCAGCTTGGTTATCGGGGGTTCCTACGAGCAGTACTTC. It yields the protein CASSLVIGGSYEQYF.

This chain connects TRBV2 to TRBJ2-5; TRBD2 matches 13 bases. The junction had 3 bases not matched to a gene; V was cut back by 9 bases and J by 2 bases. This CDR3 comprises 14 residues. Germline V gene lookup returns CDR1 SNHLY and CDR2 FYNNEI. The CDR3 DNA reads TGTGCCAGTAGACTAGCGGGAGGACAAGAGACCCAGTACTTC. Its protein is CASRLAGGQETQYF.

V and J are TRBV19 and TRBJ1-2; TRBD1 might be the D (5 bases). The germline gives CDR1 LNHDA, CDR2 SQIVND (reference sequence). V lost 5 bases to trimming and J lost 5 bases, with 18 bases between them. The CDR3 totals 15 residues. CDR3 sequence: CASSFDLTGAYGYTF. The CDR3 DNA follows: TGTGCCAGTAGTTTCGACCTCACAGGCGCGTATGGCTACACCTTC.

V usage is TRBV28 and J usage is TRBJ1-5; 7 bases are a match to TRBD1. The V segment lost 5 bases and the J segment 5 bases; nucleotides outside the gene matches: 9. Germline values: CDR1 MDHEN, CDR2 SYDVKM. The CDR3 runs 15 residues. The CDR3 bases are TGTGCCAGCAGTCCCCCGACAGGGTGGGATCAGCCCCAGCATTTT. Translating gives CASSPPTGWDQPQHF.